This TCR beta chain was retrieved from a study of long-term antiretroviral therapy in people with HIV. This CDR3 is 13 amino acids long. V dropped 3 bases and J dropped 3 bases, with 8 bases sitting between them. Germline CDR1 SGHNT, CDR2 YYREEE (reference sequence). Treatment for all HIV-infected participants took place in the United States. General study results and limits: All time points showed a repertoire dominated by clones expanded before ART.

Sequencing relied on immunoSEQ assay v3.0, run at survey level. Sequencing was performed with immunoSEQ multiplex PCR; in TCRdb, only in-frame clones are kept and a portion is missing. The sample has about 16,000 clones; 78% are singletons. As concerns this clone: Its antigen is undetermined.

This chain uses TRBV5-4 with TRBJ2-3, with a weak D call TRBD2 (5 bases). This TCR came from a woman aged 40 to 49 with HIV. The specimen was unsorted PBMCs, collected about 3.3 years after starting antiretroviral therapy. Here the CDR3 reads CASSSTGTDTQYF. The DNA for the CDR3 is TGTGCCAGCAGCTCCACGGGGACAGATACGCAGTATTTT.